The clone carrying this T cell receptor beta chain turned up a few times. Its antigen is currently unknown. Study processing details: Clinicopathological groups supplied CDR3 differences that were used to build a distant-metastasis classifier for papillary thyroid cancer. Using MiXCR, TCRdb reanalyzed the PCR reads. These V and J calls originate from TCRdb's pipeline instead of the authors' own analysis. The sample lists under 20,000 clones; over 15% were seen once. The sample is drawn from a study of metastatic and nonmetastatic thyroid tumors. Across the whole study: Peripheral blood and tumor or nodule samples from malignant and benign thyroid patients were compared. Study conclusions and caveats: Within blood and tumor, benign nodules reportedly had significantly lower TCR beta diversity than malignant thyroid tumors did.

The germline gives CDR1 MDHEN, CDR2 SYDVKM. The CDR3 extends over 13 amino acids. The V and J ends lost 3 bases and 3 bases respectively, with 3 bases between them. Every patient was untreated before thyroid surgery. The chain employs TRBV28 and TRBJ2-6; D is uncertain. This receptor was taken from a male donor with papillary thyroid cancer or a benign thyroid nodule (not recorded which). Some clones in this sample may be carry-over from other donors' samples. Source material: blood. The CDR3 DNA reads as TGTGCCAGCAGTTTCGGTGGGGCCAACGTCCTGACTTTC. Protein sequence: CASSFGGANVLTF.